Sequencing of this T cell receptor (beta chain) was carried out in a study of shared clonotypes between healthy human individuals. Points from the study as a whole: For naive CD4 cells, 4% to 6% of clonotypes were shared across a handful of donors. Larger richness was generally estimated for naive than memory subsets.

About this clone itself: Its antigen is not identified.

Naive CD8 cells, CD45RO-negative and positively selected for CCR7, excluded terminally differentiated effector memory CD45RA+ cells. The donors, healthy adults who were HIV-negative, had experienced no recent acute infections or vaccinations. Trimming at V came to 6 bases and at J to 7 bases, leaving 15 bases not matched to a gene. There are 16 residues in the CDR3. Germline V CDR1 and CDR2: MNHEY, SMNVEV (reference sequence). Deep was the level at which the assay was run. The method was immunoSEQ multiplex PCR; TCRdb's version includes in-frame clones alone and lacks a portion of them. The table lists roughly 2 million clones, about 94% of them singletons, with around 1.1% in the top ten.

The rearrangement joins TRBV27 to TRBJ2-7; 10 bases line up with TRBD1. Sample: naive CD8+ T cells sorted from blood. The clonotype was recovered from a man between 18 and 29 years old in good health. In DNA form, the CDR3 reads TGTGCCAGCAGCCACCACGGGGGACAGGGGTCTGGGGAGCAGTACTTC. It encodes CASSHHGGQGSGEQYF.